This TCR beta chain was obtained from a study of T cells after yellow fever vaccination. General observations from the study: The bulk population could contribute abundant contaminating clonotypes to FACS-sorted repertoires.

UMIs were added to TCR cDNA along with a universal primer site when it was made by 5'RACE template switching. Each CDR3 protein is one row after TCRdb ran MiXCR on the 5' RACE reads. The top ten clones hold around a quarter of a sample with just over 300,000 distinct CDR3 sequences, around 4% of them seen once. Per the germline V gene, CDR1 is SNHLY and CDR2 is FYNNEI. With 7 bases removed from V and 5 bases from J, the gap between germline ends came to 13 bases. The CDR3 is 13 residues long. This clonotype was counted between two and nine times. The antigen is not known. The sequence came from a man between 18 and 35 years old who received the YFV17D yellow fever vaccine. The chain joins TRBV2 to TRBJ2-3; perhaps TRBD1 as D (5 bases). The sequenced sample was PBMCs, obtained on the day of the yellow fever booster vaccination. The CDR3 protein is CASTAGSLDTQYF. CDR3 sequence (DNA): TGTGCCAGCACGGCAGGGTCCCTAGATACGCAGTATTTT.